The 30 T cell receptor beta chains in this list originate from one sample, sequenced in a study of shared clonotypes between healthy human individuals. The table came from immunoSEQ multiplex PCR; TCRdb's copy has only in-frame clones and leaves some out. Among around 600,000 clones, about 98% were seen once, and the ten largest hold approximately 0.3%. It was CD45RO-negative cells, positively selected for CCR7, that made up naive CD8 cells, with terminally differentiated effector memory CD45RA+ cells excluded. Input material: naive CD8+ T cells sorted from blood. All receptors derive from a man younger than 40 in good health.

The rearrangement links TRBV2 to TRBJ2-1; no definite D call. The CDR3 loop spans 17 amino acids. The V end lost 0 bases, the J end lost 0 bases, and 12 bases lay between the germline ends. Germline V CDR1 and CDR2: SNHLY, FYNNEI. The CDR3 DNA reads TGTGCCAGCAGTGAAGCGCCCGGCCCAAGCTCCTACAATGAGCAGTTCTTC. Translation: CASSEAPGPSSYNEQFF.

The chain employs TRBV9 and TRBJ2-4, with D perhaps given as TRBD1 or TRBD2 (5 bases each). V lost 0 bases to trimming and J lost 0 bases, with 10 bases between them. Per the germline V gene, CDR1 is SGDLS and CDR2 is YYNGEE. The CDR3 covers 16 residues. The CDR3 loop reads CASSVGDGLAKNIQYF. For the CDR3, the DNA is TGTGCCAGCAGCGTAGGGGACGGCTTAGCCAAAAACATTCAGTACTTC.

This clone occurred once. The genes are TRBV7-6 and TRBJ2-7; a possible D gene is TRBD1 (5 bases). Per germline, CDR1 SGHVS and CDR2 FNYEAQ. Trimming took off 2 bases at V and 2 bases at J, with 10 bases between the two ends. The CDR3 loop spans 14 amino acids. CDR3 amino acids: CASSLRGRPYEQYF. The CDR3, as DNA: TGTGCCAGCAGCTTAAGGGGCAGACCCTACGAGCAGTACTTC.

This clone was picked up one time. The DNA of the CDR3 is TGTGCCAGCAGCTTAGCATGGAGAGCGGACGTCTCCTACAATGAGCAGTTCTTC. It translates to CASSLAWRADVSYNEQFF. This chain links TRBV7-6 with TRBJ2-1, with D maybe TRBD2 (5 bases). The germline V and J ends were trimmed by 0 bases and 0 bases, with 15 bases remaining between them. CDR1 and CDR2 (germline): SGHVS, FNYEAQ. The CDR3 covers 18 residues.

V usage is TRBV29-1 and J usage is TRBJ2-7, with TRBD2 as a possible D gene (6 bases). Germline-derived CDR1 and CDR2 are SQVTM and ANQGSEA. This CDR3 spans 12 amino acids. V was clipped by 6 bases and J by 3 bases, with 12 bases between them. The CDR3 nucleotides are TGCAGCGTATCGGGGGATTACTACGAGCAGTACTTC. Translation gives CSVSGDYYEQYF.

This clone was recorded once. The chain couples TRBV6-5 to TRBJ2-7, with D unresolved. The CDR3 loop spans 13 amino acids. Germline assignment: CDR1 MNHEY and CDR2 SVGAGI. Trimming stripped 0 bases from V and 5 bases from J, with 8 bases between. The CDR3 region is CASSYSDRDEQYF. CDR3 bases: TGTGCCAGCAGTTACTCCGATCGAGACGAGCAGTACTTC.

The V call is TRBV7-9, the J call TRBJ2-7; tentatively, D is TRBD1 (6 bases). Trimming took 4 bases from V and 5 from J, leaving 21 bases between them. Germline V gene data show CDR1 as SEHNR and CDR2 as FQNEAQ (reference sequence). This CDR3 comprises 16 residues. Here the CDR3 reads CASSSRDSGRDNEQYF. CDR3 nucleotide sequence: TGTGCCAGCAGCTCCAGAGACTCAGGCAGGGACAACGAGCAGTACTTC.

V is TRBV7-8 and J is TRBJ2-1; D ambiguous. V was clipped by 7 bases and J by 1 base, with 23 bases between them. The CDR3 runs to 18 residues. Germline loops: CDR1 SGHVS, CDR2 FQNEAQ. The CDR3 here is CASITDSVRRSSYNEQFF. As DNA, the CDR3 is TGTGCCAGCATTACCGATTCGGTCCGGCGGAGTTCCTACAATGAGCAGTTCTTC.

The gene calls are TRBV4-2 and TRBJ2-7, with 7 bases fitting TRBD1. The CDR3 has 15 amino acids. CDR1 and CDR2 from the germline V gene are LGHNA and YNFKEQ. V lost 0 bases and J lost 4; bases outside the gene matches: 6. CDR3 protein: CASSQDGDRVYEQYF. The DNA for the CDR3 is TGTGCCAGCAGCCAAGATGGGGACAGAGTTTACGAGCAGTACTTC.

This chain's CDR3 is CASSYTGGETQYF. The DNA for the CDR3 is TGCGCCAGCAGCTATACAGGGGGAGAGACCCAGTACTTC. The V call is TRBV4-1, the J call TRBJ2-5; 8 bases map to TRBD1. After removal of 5 bases from V and 4 bases from J, the junction contained 3 bases not matched to a gene. CDR1 MGHRA and CDR2 YSYEKL come from the germline V gene. The CDR3 sequence is 13 residues long.

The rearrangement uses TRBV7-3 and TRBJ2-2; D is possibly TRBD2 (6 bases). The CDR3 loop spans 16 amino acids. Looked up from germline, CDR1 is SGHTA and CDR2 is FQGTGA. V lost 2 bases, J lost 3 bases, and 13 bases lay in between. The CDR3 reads CASSLLVIADTGELFF. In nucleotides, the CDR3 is TGTGCCAGCAGCTTACTCGTAATAGCGGACACCGGGGAGCTGTTTTTT.

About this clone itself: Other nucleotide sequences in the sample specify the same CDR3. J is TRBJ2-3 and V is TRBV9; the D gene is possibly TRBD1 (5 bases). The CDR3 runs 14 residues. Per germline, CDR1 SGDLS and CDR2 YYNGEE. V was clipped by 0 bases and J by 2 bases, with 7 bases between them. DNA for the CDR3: TGTGCCAGCAGCGTAGGGGGCAACACAGATACGCAGTATTTT. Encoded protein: CASSVGGNTDTQYF.

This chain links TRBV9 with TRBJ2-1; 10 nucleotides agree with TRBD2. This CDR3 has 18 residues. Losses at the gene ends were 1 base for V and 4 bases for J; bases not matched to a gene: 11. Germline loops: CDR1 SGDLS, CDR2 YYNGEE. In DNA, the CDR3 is TGTGCCAGCAGCGTATATTCTAGCGGGAGCGGGTCTTACAATGAGCAGTTCTTC. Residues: CASSVYSSGSGSYNEQFF. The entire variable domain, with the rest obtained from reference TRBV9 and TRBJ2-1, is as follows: DSGVTQTPKHLITATGQRVTLRCSPRSGDLSVYWYQQSLDQGLQFLIQYYNGEERAKGNILERFSAQQFPDLHSELNLSSLELGDSALYFCASSVYSSGSGSYNEQFFGPGTRLTVL.

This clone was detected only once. Here the CDR3 reads CASSLPTDRLARDTQYF. The CDR3 DNA is TGCGCCAGCAGCTTACCAACTGATAGACTAGCGCGGGATACGCAGTATTTT. V usage is TRBV5-1 and J usage is TRBJ2-3; 8 bases agree with TRBD2. The CDR3 spans 17 residues. Trimming cost V 2 bases and J 6 bases; bases outside gene matches: 14. Germline CDR1 and CDR2: SGHRS and YFSETQ.

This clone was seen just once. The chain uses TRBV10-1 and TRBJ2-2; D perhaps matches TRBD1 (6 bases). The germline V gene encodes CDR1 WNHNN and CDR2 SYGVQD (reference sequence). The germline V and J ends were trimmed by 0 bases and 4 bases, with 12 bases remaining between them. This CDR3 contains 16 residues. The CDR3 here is CASSESIPRGTGELFF. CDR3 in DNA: TGCGCCAGCAGTGAGTCGATTCCCAGGGGCACCGGGGAGCTGTTTTTT.

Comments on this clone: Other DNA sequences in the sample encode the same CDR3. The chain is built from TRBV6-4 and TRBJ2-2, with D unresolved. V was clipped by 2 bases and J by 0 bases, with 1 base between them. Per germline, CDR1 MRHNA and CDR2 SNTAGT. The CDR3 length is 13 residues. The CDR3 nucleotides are TGTGCCAGCAGTGACCCGAACACCGGGGAGCTGTTTTTT. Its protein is CASSDPNTGELFF.

The CDR3: CASSPPPGSGEGYTF. The CDR3 nucleotides read TGTGCCAGCTCACCGCCACCGGGATCCGGAGAGGGCTACACCTTC. The chain uses TRBV18 and TRBJ1-2; D gene uncertain. The CDR3 totals 15 residues. Germline V CDR1 and CDR2: KGHSH, LQKENI. Trimming removed 3 bases from V and 8 bases from J, with 19 bases in between.

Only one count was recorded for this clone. For the CDR3, the DNA is TGTGCCAGCAGTTACTCGATCGCGGGACAGACAGATACGCAGTATTTT. Protein product: CASSYSIAGQTDTQYF. The chain combines TRBV6-6 with TRBJ2-3, with D possibly matching TRBD1 (7 bases). Germline V gene sequence: CDR1 MNHNY, CDR2 SVGAGI (reference sequence). Trimming stripped 0 bases from V and 3 bases from J, with 13 bases between. This CDR3 spans 16 amino acids.

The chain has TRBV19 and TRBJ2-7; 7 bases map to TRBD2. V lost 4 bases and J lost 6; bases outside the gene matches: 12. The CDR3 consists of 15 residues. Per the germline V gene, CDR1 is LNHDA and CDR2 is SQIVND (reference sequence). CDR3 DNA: TGTGCCAGTAGTACCCGGGAGGTTCTAATCTCCGAGCAGTACTTC. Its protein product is CASSTREVLISEQYF.

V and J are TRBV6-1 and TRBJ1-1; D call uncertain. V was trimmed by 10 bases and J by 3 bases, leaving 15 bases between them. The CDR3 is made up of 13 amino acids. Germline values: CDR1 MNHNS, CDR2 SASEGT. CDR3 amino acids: CATTRWGDTEAFF. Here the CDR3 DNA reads TGTGCCACCACGCGCTGGGGTGACACTGAAGCTTTCTTT.

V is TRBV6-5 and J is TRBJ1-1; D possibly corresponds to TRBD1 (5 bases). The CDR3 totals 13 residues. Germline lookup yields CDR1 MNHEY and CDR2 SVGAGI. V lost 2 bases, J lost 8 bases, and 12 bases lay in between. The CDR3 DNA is TGTGCCAGCAGTTACGGAGGGGCTGGCGAAGCTTTCTTT. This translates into CASSYGGAGEAFF.

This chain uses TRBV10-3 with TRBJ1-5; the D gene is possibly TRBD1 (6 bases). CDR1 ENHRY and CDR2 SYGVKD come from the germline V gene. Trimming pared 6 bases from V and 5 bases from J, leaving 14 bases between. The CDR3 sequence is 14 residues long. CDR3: CAIRSEQGDQPQHF. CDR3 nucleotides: TGTGCCATCAGAAGTGAACAGGGAGATCAGCCCCAGCATTTT.

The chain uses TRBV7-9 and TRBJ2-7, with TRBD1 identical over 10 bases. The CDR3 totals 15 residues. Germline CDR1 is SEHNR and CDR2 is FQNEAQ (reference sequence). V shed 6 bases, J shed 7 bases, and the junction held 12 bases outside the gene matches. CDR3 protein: CASRPIRDRGEEQYF. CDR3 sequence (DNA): TGTGCCAGCAGACCAATCCGGGACAGGGGAGAGGAGCAGTACTTC.

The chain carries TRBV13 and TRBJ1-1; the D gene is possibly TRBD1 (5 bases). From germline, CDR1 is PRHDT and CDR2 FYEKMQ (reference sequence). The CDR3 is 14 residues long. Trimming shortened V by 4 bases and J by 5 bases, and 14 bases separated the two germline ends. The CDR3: CASSYQGLGTEAFF. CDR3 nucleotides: TGTGCCAGCAGCTACCAGGGTCTGGGGACTGAAGCTTTCTTT.

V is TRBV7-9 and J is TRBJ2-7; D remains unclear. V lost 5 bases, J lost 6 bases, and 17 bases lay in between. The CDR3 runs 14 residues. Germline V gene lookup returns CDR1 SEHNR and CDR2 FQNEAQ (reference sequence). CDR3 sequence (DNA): TGTGCCAGCAGCCCACCGCTAGGTGACCCCGAGCAGTACTTC. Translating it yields CASSPPLGDPEQYF.

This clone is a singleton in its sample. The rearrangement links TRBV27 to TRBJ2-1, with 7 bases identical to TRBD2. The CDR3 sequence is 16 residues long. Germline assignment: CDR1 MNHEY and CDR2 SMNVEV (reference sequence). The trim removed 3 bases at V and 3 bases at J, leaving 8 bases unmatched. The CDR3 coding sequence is TGTGCCAGCAGTTTCCAAATCCTAGCGGACTACAATGAGCAGTTCTTC. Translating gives CASSFQILADYNEQFF.

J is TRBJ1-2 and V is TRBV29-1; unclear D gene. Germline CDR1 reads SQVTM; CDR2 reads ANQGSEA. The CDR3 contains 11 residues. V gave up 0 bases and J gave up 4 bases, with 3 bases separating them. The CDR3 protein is CSVEDPYGYTF. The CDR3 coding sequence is TGCAGCGTTGAAGATCCCTATGGCTACACCTTC. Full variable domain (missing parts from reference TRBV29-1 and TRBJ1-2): SAVISQKPSRDICQRGTSLTIQCQVDSQVTMMFWYRQQPGQSLTLIATANQGSEATYESGFVIDKFPISRPNLTFSTLTVSNMSPEDSSIYLCSVEDPYGYTFGSGTRLTVV.

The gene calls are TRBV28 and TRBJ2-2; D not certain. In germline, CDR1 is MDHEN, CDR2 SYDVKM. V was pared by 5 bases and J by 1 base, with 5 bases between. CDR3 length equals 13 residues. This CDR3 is CASSPLNTGELFF. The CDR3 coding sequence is TGTGCCAGCAGTCCCCTGAACACCGGGGAGCTGTTTTTT.

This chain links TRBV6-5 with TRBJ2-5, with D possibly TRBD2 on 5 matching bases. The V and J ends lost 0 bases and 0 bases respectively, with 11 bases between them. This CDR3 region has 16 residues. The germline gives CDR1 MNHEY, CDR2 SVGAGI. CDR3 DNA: TGTGCCAGCAGTTACTCGAAGCGGCGGTACCAAGAGACCCAGTACTTC. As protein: CASSYSKRRYQETQYF.

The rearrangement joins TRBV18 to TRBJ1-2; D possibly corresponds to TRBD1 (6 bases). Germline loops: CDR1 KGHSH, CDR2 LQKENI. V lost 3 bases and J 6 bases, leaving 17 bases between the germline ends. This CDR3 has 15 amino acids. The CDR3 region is CASSPSRGEADGYTF. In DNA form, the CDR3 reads TGTGCCAGCTCACCGAGCAGGGGAGAGGCCGATGGCTACACCTTC.